This TCR beta chain was profiled in a study of OX40 agonist ivuxolimab in advanced cancers. Study conclusions and caveats: More expanded clones were found, on average, in CD8+ than in CD4+ T cells.

This clone has only a few counts. What it recognizes is unknown. TCRdb's copy holds only in-frame clones and misses some; the assay was immunoSEQ multiplex PCR. The top ten clones hold around 7.5% of a sample with fewer than 85,000 clones, roughly 84% of them seen once. Germline V gives CDR1 SGHDN, CDR2 FVKESK. Trimming pared 4 bases from V and 5 bases from J, leaving 15 bases between. The CDR3 extends over 16 amino acids. The sample here was CD4+ or CD8+ T cells sorted from blood, taken in a trial of the OX40 agonist ivuxolimab. This clonotype originated in an adult with an advanced solid tumor such as melanoma, head and neck, liver or kidney cancer. This sequence joins TRBV14 and TRBJ1-6; D is possibly TRBD1 (5 bases). DNA of the CDR3: TGTGCCAGCAGCCCGGAGGGGCAAGGGAATAATTCACCCCTCCACTTT. It codes for CASSPEGQGNNSPLHF.